These T cell receptor beta chains were read from a single sample in a study of cytomegalovirus exposure and HLA in healthy donors. TCRdb's table, derived via immunoSEQ multiplex PCR, lists solely in-frame clones and lacks some. The sample consists of fewer than 120,000 clones, more than 60% of them appearing once. The sample comprised PBMCs. These receptors were taken from a man between 25 and 39 years old in good health and CMV-seropositive. Both conserved end residues are part of each CDR3. A D gene is named only where the DNA matches it firmly. Some rows have no size entry. The others give once, few or many, or a class for an expanded clone.

TRBV7-6	TRBD2	TRBJ2-3	-	CASNSFGGGVVGTDTQYF	TGTGCCAGCAACAGCTTTGGCGGGGGGGTTGTCGGCACAGATACGCAGTATTTT
TRBV4-2	-	TRBJ1-4	few	CASSQGQDREKLFF	TGTGCCAGCAGCCAAGGACAGGACCGAGAAAAACTGTTTTTT
TRBV27	-	TRBJ2-5	-	CASSFSQETQYF	TGTGCCAGCAGTTTTTCTCAAGAGACCCAGTACTTC
TRBV4-1	TRBD1	TRBJ1-6	-	CASSQEDRGNSPLHF	TGCGCCAGCAGCCAAGAGGACAGGGGGAATTCACCCCTCCACTTT
TRBV19	-	TRBJ1-3	-	CASSMSSGNTIYF	TGTGCCAGTAGTATGAGCTCTGGAAACACCATATATTTT
TRBV7-6	-	TRBJ2-7	-	CASSRSGAVAYEQYF	TGTGCCAGCAGCCGGTCGGGAGCTGTCGCCTACGAGCAGTACTTC
TRBV5-4	TRBD2	TRBJ2-1	-	CASSLDQRGGGDEQFF	TGTGCCAGCAGCTTGGACCAGCGGGGGGGCGGCGATGAGCAGTTCTTC
TRBV11-2	TRBD2	TRBJ2-3	few	CASSRGLAAHRADTQYF	TGTGCCAGCAGCCGGGGACTAGCGGCCCACCGGGCAGATACGCAGTATTTT
TRBV5-6	TRBD1	TRBJ1-2	-	CASSLGSGTGANYGYTF	TGTGCCAGCAGCTTGGGATCCGGGACAGGGGCTAACTATGGCTACACCTTC
TRBV7-3	-	TRBJ2-2	-	CASSPQGGMNTGELFF	TGTGCCAGCAGCCCACAGGGGGGGATGAACACCGGGGAGCTGTTTTTT
TRBV18	-	TRBJ2-5	-	CASSPPRAAQETQYF	TGTGCCAGCTCACCACCCAGGGCAGCTCAAGAGACCCAGTACTTC
TRBV11-2	-	TRBJ2-5	-	CASSLSRAAQETQYF	TGTGCCAGCAGCTTATCAAGAGCGGCCCAAGAGACCCAGTACTTC
TRBV27	-	TRBJ2-3	-	CASSLGWAPPDTQYF	TGTGCCAGCAGTTTAGGATGGGCTCCACCAGATACGCAGTATTTT
TRBV5-8	-	TRBJ1-2	-	CASSPQGLVYGYTF	TGTGCCAGCAGCCCACAGGGCCTGGTCTATGGCTACACCTTC
TRBV25-1	TRBD2	TRBJ2-2	once	CASSVSGLAGGGTGELFF	TGTGCCAGCAGTGTCTCTGGACTAGCGGGGGGCGGCACCGGGGAGCTGTTTTTT
TRBV19	-	TRBJ1-1	many	CASSMAHFTEAFF	TGTGCCAGTAGTATGGCACATTTCACTGAAGCTTTCTTT